This T cell receptor beta chain was documented in a study of regulatory T cells in long-lasting Graves disease. Investigators prepared the TCR beta libraries by applying iRepertoire HTBI primers and Arm-PCR of CDR3 regions. TCRdb re-derived calls from the multiplex PCR reads in MiXCR, one entry per CDR3 protein. The sample lists roughly 500,000 distinct CDR3 sequences; 13% were seen once. Time point indicated: newly diagnosed GD, antithyroid drugs for less than 3 months. RNA from PBMCs was the source of the TCR library. Graves' disease diagnosis was established per American Thyroid Association guidelines. Germline values: CDR1 DFQATT, CDR2 SNEGSKA (reference sequence). This CDR3 comprises 16 residues. The V and J ends lost 1 base and 4 bases, in that order; junction bases with no gene match: 9. Another study also made use of these data, one on T cells in Graves' hyperthyroidism and ophthalmopathy. That source reports: Most thyroid-expanded clonotypes above 0.001 were also found in blood.

The genes are TRBV20-1 and TRBJ2-2; 7 bases map to TRBD2. This TCR was sampled from a man younger than 45 with Graves disease. The specimen was peripheral blood mononuclear cells (PBMCs), collected at new diagnosis, from a patient treated with antithyroid drugs. This CDR3 reads CSARGGGTTSTGELFF. CDR3 DNA: TGCAGTGCTAGAGGGGGGGGGACTACCTCCACCGGGGAGCTGTTTTTT.